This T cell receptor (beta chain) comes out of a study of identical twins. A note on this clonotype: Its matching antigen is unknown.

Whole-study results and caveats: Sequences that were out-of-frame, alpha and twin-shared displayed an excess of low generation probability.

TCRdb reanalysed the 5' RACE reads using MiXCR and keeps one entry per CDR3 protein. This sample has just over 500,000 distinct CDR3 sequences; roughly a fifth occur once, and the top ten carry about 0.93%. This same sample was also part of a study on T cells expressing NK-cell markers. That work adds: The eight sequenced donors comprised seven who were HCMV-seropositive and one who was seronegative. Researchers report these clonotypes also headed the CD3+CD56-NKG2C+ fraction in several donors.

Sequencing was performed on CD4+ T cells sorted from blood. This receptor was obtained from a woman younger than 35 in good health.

CDR3 loop: CASSRTSGYQETQYF. CDR3 coding DNA: TGTGCCAGCAGCCGGACTAGCGGGTACCAAGAGACCCAGTACTTC. The chain joins TRBV12-3 or TRBV12-4 to TRBJ2-5, with 11 bases aligning to TRBD2. This CDR3 is built from 15 residues. J lost 0 bases, V lost 6 bases, and 3 bases had no gene match.